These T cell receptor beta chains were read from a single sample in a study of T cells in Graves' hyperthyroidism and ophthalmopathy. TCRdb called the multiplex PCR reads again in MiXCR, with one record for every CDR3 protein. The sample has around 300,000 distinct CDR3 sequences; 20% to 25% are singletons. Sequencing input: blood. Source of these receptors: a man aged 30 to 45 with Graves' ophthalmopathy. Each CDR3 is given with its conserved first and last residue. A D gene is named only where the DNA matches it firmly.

cdr3_aa: CASSQLGGGYEQYF; d_call: TRBD2; v_call: TRBV13
cdr3_aa: CASGATVREKLFF; d_call: -; v_call: TRBV2
cdr3_aa: CAISGTSGTDTQYF; d_call: TRBD2; v_call: TRBV10-3
cdr3_aa: CASSLAAGDMNTETFF; d_call: -; v_call: TRBV5-1
cdr3_aa: CAWSDGPEAFF; d_call: -; v_call: TRBV30
cdr3_aa: CASSPGRGEGYTF; d_call: -; v_call: TRBV3-1
cdr3_aa: CASSTGGGQKDTQYF; d_call: TRBD2; v_call: TRBV5-1
cdr3_aa: CASRDRGFPYEQYF; d_call: TRBD1; v_call: TRBV6-1
cdr3_aa: CASSPGGTSGTYEQYF; d_call: TRBD2; v_call: TRBV9
cdr3_aa: CSARDPGQLTDTQYF; d_call: TRBD1; v_call: TRBV20-1
cdr3_aa: CASSLADRVGNQPQHF; d_call: TRBD1; v_call: TRBV5-5
cdr3_aa: CASSGWRLTGELFF; d_call: -; v_call: TRBV5-6
cdr3_aa: CASRETGGSGTEAFF; d_call: TRBD1; v_call: TRBV6-1
cdr3_aa: CASSPNDYTQYF; d_call: -; v_call: TRBV18
cdr3_aa: CASSQGQGGTEAFF; d_call: TRBD1; v_call: TRBV5-1
cdr3_aa: CASSQDRGRLETQYF; d_call: TRBD1; v_call: TRBV4-1
cdr3_aa: CSVREGQGYYEQYF; d_call: TRBD1; v_call: TRBV20-1
cdr3_aa: CASSLGWSTDTQYF; d_call: -; v_call: TRBV5-8
cdr3_aa: CATSRDLAGGNEQFF; d_call: TRBD2; v_call: TRBV15
cdr3_aa: CASRASGHEQYF; d_call: -; v_call: TRBV6-1
cdr3_aa: CASSLRGAVEQFF; d_call: TRBD2; v_call: TRBV13
cdr3_aa: CASSPNPQGLGEAFF; d_call: TRBD1; v_call: TRBV18
cdr3_aa: CASSLGVAQQGEQFF; d_call: -; v_call: TRBV7-3
cdr3_aa: CASSYGLLTPGQRNTGELFF; d_call: -; v_call: TRBV7-9
cdr3_aa: CASSQESPLADLYEQYF; d_call: TRBD2; v_call: TRBV4-2
cdr3_aa: CASSRDSTGVNEQFF; d_call: -; v_call: TRBV5-1
cdr3_aa: CASSVEMGRGQETQYF; d_call: -; v_call: TRBV7-2
cdr3_aa: CASSPPGGPKETQYF; d_call: -; v_call: TRBV12-3/TRBV12-4
cdr3_aa: CASSTGTGETQYF; d_call: TRBD1; v_call: TRBV5-1
cdr3_aa: CASSEAYSWDGFYEQYF; d_call: -; v_call: TRBV2
cdr3_aa: CASSQDGAGAESYEQYF; d_call: -; v_call: TRBV11-1
cdr3_aa: CASSEQGLENEKLFF; d_call: -; v_call: TRBV5-5
cdr3_aa: CASSIGTSGSDEQFF; d_call: TRBD2; v_call: TRBV19
cdr3_aa: CASSTDRLSNSPLHF; d_call: -; v_call: TRBV12-3/TRBV12-4
cdr3_aa: CASSPRDWTQETQYF; d_call: -; v_call: TRBV5-5
cdr3_aa: CASSPKAGAGGGELFF; d_call: TRBD2; v_call: TRBV7-8
cdr3_aa: CASSYSRGKNTEAFF; d_call: -; v_call: TRBV6-5
cdr3_aa: CASSRSGGRETQYF; d_call: -; v_call: TRBV7-2
cdr3_aa: CSASGDSGEKLFF; d_call: TRBD1; v_call: TRBV20-1
cdr3_aa: CASSPWAGRNTEAFF; d_call: -; v_call: TRBV19
cdr3_aa: CAISDSNQPQHF; d_call: -; v_call: TRBV10-3
cdr3_aa: CASSSQGATGELFF; d_call: TRBD1; v_call: TRBV11-3